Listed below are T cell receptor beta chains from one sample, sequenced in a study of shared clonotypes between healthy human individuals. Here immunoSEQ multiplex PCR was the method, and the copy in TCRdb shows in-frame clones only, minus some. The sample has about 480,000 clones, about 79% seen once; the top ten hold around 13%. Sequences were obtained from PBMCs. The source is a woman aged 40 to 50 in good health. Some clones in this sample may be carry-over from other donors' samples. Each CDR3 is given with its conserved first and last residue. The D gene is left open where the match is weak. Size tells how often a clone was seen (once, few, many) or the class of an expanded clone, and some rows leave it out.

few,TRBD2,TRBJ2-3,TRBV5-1,TGCGCCAGCAGCTTGCGGGGGGTGGATACGCAGTATTTT,CASSLRGVDTQYF
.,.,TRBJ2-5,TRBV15,TGTGCCACCAGCAGAGATTGGGGGGAGGAAGGCGAAGAGACCCAGTACTTC,CATSRDWGEEGEETQYF
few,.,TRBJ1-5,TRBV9,TGTGCCAGCAGCAAGGACCCCACAAGGGAGCAGCCCCAGCATTTT,CASSKDPTREQPQHF
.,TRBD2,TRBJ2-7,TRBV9,TGTGCCAGCAGCCCCCAACTAGCGGGAGGTTTCGAGCAGTACTTC,CASSPQLAGGFEQYF
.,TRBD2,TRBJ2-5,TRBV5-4,TGTGCCAGCAGCAGGACTAGCGGGAGTGAAGAGACCCAGTACTTC,CASSRTSGSEETQYF
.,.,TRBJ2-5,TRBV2,TGTGCCAGCAGGGGAAGGACCCTAGGGACCCCCCAAGAGACCCAGTACTTC,CASRGRTLGTPQETQYF
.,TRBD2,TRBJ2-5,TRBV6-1,TGTGCCAGCAGTGATAGTCTCGCGGGAGGGCTCCAAGAGACCCAGTACTTC,CASSDSLAGGLQETQYF
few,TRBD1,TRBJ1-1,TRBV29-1,TGCAGCGTTGCCCCAACAGGGGGCACTGAAGCTTTCTTT,CSVAPTGGTEAFF
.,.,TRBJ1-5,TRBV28,TGTGCCAGCAGCGTCAGCGGGAGCAATCAGCCCCAGCATTTT,CASSVSGSNQPQHF
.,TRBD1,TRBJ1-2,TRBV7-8,TGTGCCAGCAGCCCTCTGGAGCAGGTTTCAGGGGGGAACTATGGCTACACCTTC,CASSPLEQVSGGNYGYTF
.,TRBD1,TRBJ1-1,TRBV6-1,TGTGCCAGCAGTAGGCGGACAGGGGTGTTCGCTGAAGCTTTCTTT,CASSRRTGVFAEAFF
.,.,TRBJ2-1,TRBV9,TGTGCCAGCAGCGTAGGCCCTAGCTCCTACAATGAGCAGTTCTTC,CASSVGPSSYNEQFF
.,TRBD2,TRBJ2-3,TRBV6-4,TGTGCCAGCAGTGAGTCTAGCGGCAGCACAGATACGCAGTATTTT,CASSESSGSTDTQYF
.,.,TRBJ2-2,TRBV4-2,TGTGCCAGCTCTATCGCGGCAGCGGATCGTGCCGGGGAGCTGTTTTTT,CASSIAAADRAGELFF
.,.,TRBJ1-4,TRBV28,TGTGCCAGCACCCCTGGGATAAGGGCGGGGGGAGATGAAAAACTGTTTTTT,CASTPGIRAGGDEKLFF
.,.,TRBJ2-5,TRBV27,TGTGCCAGCAGTTTTCCCGACAGCCTACGGACCCAGTACTTC,CASSFPDSLRTQYF
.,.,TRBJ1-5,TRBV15,TGTGCCACCAGCAGCAGATTGGGTAGCAATCAGCCCCAGCATTTT,CATSSRLGSNQPQHF
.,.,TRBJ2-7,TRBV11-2,TGTGCCAGCAGCTTAGACCGGGAGAGGGAGCAGTACTTC,CASSLDREREQYF
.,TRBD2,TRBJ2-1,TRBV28,TGTGCCAGCAGTACCGGGACTAGCGGGAGAGGTCCCTACAATGAGCAGTTCTTC,CASSTGTSGRGPYNEQFF
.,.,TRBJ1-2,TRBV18,TGTGCCAGCTCACCCCAGCTACCAGACGTTTTTGGCTACACCTTC,CASSPQLPDVFGYTF
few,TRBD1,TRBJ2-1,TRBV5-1,TGCGCCAGCAGCTTGGGTGGGACAGGGGTGGTGAATGAGCAGTTCTTC,CASSLGGTGVVNEQFF
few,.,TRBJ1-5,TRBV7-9,TGTGCCAGCAGCTTAGGTCGTGGGGGCAAGCAGCCCCAGCATTTT,CASSLGRGGKQPQHF
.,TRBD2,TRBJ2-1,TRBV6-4,TGTGCCAGCAGTAGGGGGCTAGCGGGAGGACGTCGGTGGAATGAGCAGTTCTTC,CASSRGLAGGRRWNEQFF
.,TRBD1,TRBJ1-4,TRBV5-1,TGCGCCAGCAGCACAGGGACAGGGGGCTCGTCGATGCAAAAACTGTTTTTT,CASSTGTGGSSMQKLFF
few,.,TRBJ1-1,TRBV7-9,TGTGCCAGCAGCTATGTTGAGGGCACTGAAGCTTTCTTT,CASSYVEGTEAFF
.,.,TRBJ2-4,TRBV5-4,TGTGCCAGCAGCTCCGTAGGATCCAAAAACATTCAGTACTTC,CASSSVGSKNIQYF
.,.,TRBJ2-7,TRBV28,TGTGCCAGCAGTTGGGCGCCAGGGAGCTCCTACGAGCAGTACTTC,CASSWAPGSSYEQYF
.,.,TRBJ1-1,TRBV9,TGTGCCAGCAGCGTAGAGGGAAGGGGGAACACTGAAGCTTTCTTT,CASSVEGRGNTEAFF
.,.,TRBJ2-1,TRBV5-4,TGTGCCAGCAGCTTGGGGGTAAGCCCGAATGAGCAGTTCTTC,CASSLGVSPNEQFF
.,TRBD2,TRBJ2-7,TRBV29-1,TGCAGCGTGAGCGGGAGAGGTACCTACGAGCAGTACTTC,CSVSGRGTYEQYF
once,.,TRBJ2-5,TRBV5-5,TGTGCCAGCACCAACGGTGGGGGGAGAGAGACCCAGTACTTC,CASTNGGGRETQYF
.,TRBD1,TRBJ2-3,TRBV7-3,TGTGCCAGCAGCCCGGGGACAGGGCCAGATACGCAGTATTTT,CASSPGTGPDTQYF
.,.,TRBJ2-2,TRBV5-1,TGCGCCAGCAGCTTCCAGGGGCGAGACACCGGGGAGCTGTTTTTT,CASSFQGRDTGELFF
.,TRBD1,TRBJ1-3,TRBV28,TGTGCCAGCAGAGACAGGGGGGACGGAAACACCATATATTTT,CASRDRGDGNTIYF
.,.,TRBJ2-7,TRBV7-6,TGTGCCAGCAGCTTAAGTGATTCCTACGAGCAGTACTTC,CASSLSDSYEQYF
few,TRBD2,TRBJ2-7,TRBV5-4,TGTGCCAGCAGCTTGGCCTTGGAAGCGGGAGGGCCCAACGAGCAGTACTTC,CASSLALEAGGPNEQYF
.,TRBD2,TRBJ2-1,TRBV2,TGTGCCAGCAGGTCTACTAGCGGGAGGGCCTGGATTGAGCAGTTCTTC,CASRSTSGRAWIEQFF
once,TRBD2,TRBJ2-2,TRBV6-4,TGTGCCAGCAGTGTGACTAGCGGGAACACCGGGGAGCTGTTTTTT,CASSVTSGNTGELFF
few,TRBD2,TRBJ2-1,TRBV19,TGTGCCAGTAGTATCAGCGGACTAGCGTACCATGAGCAGTTCTTC,CASSISGLAYHEQFF
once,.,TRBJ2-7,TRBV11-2,TGTGCCAGCAGCCCGGGGAGAGTCAGGGAGCAGTACTTC,CASSPGRVREQYF
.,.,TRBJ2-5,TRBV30,TGTGCCTGGACCGAAGCGGTCGCCGAGACCCAGTACTTC,CAWTEAVAETQYF
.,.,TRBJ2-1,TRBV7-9,TGTGCCAGCAGCTTAGTAGGGCAGGGCAGCTACAATGAGCAGTTCTTC,CASSLVGQGSYNEQFF